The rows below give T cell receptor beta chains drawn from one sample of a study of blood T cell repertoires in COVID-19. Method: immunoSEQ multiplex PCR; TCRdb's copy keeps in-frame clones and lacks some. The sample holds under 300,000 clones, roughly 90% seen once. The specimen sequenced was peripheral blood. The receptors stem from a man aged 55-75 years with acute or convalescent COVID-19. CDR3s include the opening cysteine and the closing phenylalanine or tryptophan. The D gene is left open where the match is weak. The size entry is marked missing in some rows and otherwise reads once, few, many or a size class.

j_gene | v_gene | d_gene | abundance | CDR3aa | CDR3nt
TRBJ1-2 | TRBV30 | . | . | CAWSVQSSYGYTF | TGTGCCTGGAGTGTACAATCCAGTTATGGCTACACCTTC
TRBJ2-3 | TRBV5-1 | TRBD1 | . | CASSLGGTGGSVTDTQYF | TGCGCCAGCAGCTTGGGTGGGACAGGGGGGTCCGTCACAGATACGCAGTATTTT
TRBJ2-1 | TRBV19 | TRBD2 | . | CASSVTSGRGNKQFF | TGTGCCAGTAGTGTGACTAGCGGGAGAGGGAATAAGCAGTTCTTC
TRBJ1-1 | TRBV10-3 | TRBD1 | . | CAIRETGFRNTEAFF | TGTGCCATCAGGGAGACAGGGTTTAGGAACACTGAAGCTTTCTTT
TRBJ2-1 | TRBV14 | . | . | CASSQAQASYNEQFF | TGTGCCAGCAGCCAAGCCCAGGCCTCCTACAATGAGCAGTTCTTC
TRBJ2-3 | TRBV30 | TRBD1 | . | CAWSRQGVANTQYF | TGTGCCTGGAGCCGCCAGGGGGTGGCGAATACGCAGTATTTT
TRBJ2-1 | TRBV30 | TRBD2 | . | CAWGRENYNEQFF | TGTGCCTGGGGGCGGGAGAACTACAATGAGCAGTTCTTC
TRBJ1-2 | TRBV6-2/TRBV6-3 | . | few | CASSRQPSAYGYTF | TGTGCCAGCAGTCGACAGCCCTCGGCCTATGGCTACACCTTC
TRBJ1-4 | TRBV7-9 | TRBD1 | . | CASQGVANEKLFF | TGTGCCAGCCAGGGGGTTGCTAATGAAAAACTGTTTTTT
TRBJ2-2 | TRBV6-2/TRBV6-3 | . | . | CASSETRNTGELFF | TGTGCCAGCAGCGAAACAAGGAACACCGGGGAGCTGTTTTTT
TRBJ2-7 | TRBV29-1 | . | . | CSVNGDEQYF | TGCAGCGTTAACGGGGACGAGCAGTACTTC
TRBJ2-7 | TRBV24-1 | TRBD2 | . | CATSGAGGGEQYF | TGTGCCACCAGTGGTGCGGGAGGAGGCGAGCAGTACTTC
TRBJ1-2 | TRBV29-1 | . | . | CSVEDPTEYGYTF | TGCAGCGTTGAAGATCCGACAGAGTATGGCTACACCTTC
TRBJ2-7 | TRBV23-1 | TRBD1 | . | CASSQPPGQGSYEQYF | TGCGCCAGCAGTCAACCCCCCGGACAGGGCTCCTACGAGCAGTACTTC
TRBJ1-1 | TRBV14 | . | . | CASSLRPGQDSAEAFF | TGTGCCAGCAGCCTCAGGCCGGGACAAGATTCTGCCGAAGCTTTCTTT
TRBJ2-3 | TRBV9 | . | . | CASSERVGDTDTQYF | TGTGCCAGCTCCGAGCGGGTGGGGGACACAGATACGCAGTATTTT
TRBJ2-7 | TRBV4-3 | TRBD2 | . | CASSQDGTSRTYEQYF | TGCGCCAGCAGCCAAGATGGGACTAGCAGAACCTACGAGCAGTACTTC
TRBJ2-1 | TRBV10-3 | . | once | CAISESRLAASSEQFF | TGTGCCATCAGTGAGTCGAGGTTAGCGGCCTCGAGTGAGCAGTTCTTC
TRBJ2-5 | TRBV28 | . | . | CASKAGNQETQYF | TGTGCCAGCAAGGCGGGGAACCAAGAGACCCAGTACTTC
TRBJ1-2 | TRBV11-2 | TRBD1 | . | CASSSGTDGSGYTF | TGTGCCAGCAGCTCGGGGACAGATGGGTCCGGCTACACCTTC
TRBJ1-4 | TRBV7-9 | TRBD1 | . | CASSSTGISAEKLFF | TGTGCCAGCAGCTCGACAGGGATAAGTGCGGAAAAACTGTTTTTT
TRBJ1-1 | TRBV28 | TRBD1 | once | CASSHRQGPNTEAFF | TGTGCCAGCAGCCATAGACAGGGTCCCAACACTGAAGCTTTCTTT
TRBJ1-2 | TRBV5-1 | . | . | CASSLREDYGYTF | TGCGCCAGCAGCTTACGTGAGGACTATGGCTACACCTTC
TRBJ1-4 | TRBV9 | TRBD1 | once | CASSAYRGQNADEKLFF | TGTGCCAGCAGCGCCTACAGGGGGCAAAATGCTGATGAAAAACTGTTTTTT
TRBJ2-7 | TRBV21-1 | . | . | CATHSRQGYPEQYF | TGTGCCACCCACTCACGACAGGGTTACCCCGAGCAGTACTTC
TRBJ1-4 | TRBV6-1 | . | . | CASSEWTVYTNEKLFF | TGTGCCAGCAGTGAATGGACAGTATATACTAATGAAAAACTGTTTTTT
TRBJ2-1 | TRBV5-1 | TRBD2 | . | CASSGSGRTQWNEQFF | TGCGCCAGCAGCGGTAGCGGGAGAACTCAGTGGAATGAGCAGTTCTTC
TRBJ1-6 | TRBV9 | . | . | CASSPSTDPYNSPLHF | TGTGCCAGCAGCCCGTCGACAGACCCATATAATTCACCCCTCCACTTT
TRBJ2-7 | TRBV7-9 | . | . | CASSLTGADEQYF | TGTGCCAGCAGCTTAACTGGGGCTGACGAGCAGTACTTC
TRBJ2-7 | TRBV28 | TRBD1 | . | CASSLQYQTGLGLEQYF | TGTGCCAGCAGTCTACAATACCAGACAGGGTTAGGGTTGGAGCAGTACTTC
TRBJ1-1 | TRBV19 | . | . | CASSTPGRVTTEAFF | TGTGCCAGTAGTACCCCGGGGAGGGTCACGACTGAAGCTTTCTTT
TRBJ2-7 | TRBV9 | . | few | CASSVGDSPYEQYF | TGTGCCAGCAGCGTAGGCGACTCACCCTACGAGCAGTACTTC
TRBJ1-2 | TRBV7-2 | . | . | CASSQGTPLSGYTF | TGTGCCAGCAGCCAAGGGACACCTCTTTCTGGCTACACCTTC
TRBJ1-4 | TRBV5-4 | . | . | CASSLGQTAGDEKLFF | TGTGCCAGCAGCTTGGGTCAGACAGCCGGTGATGAAAAACTGTTTTTT
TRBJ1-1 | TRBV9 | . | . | CASSVVSGYTEAFF | TGTGCCAGCAGCGTAGTATCGGGGTACACTGAAGCTTTCTTT
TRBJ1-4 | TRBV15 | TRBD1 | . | CATSTSTGVREKLFF | TGTGCCACCAGCACCTCGACAGGGGTTAGAGAAAAACTGTTTTTT
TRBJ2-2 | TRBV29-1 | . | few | CSVRQDMRVAGELFF | TGCAGCGTTCGACAGGATATGAGAGTGGCAGGGGAGCTGTTTTTT
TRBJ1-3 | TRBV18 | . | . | CASSKIEGPPGSGNTIYF | TGTGCCAGCTCAAAGATTGAGGGACCCCCCGGGAGTGGAAACACCATATATTTT
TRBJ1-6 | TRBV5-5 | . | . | CASSFTAAANSPLHF | TGTGCCAGCAGCTTTACGGCGGCCGCTAATTCACCCCTCCACTTT
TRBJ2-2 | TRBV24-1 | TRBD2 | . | CATSDFGLAGAGELFF | TGTGCCACCAGTGATTTCGGACTAGCGGGAGCCGGGGAGCTGTTTTTT
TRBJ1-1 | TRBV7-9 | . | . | CASSSGGAGTEAFF | TGTGCCAGCAGCTCGGGGGGAGCGGGCACTGAAGCTTTCTTT
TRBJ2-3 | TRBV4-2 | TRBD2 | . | CASSQTFSGRSTDTQYF | TGTGCCAGCAGCCAAACCTTTAGCGGGAGGAGCACAGATACGCAGTATTTT
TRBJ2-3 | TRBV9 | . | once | CASSGASDTQYF | TGTGCCAGCAGCGGGGCGTCGGATACGCAGTATTTT
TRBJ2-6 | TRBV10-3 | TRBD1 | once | CASQQGARIRSGANVLTF | TGTGCCTCCCAACAGGGGGCAAGAATTAGATCTGGGGCCAACGTCCTGACTTTC
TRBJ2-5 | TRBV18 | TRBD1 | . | CASSPRTGDQETQYF | TGTGCCAGCTCACCGCGGACAGGGGACCAAGAGACCCAGTACTTC
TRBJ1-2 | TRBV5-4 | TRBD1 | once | CASSSRQGRAGYTF | TGTGCCAGCAGCTCCCGACAGGGAAGAGCTGGCTACACCTTC
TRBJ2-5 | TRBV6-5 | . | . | CASIHPPGLQETQYF | TGTGCCAGCATCCACCCTCCAGGGCTCCAAGAGACCCAGTACTTC
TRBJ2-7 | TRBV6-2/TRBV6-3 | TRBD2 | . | CASTPRRLAGGSTYEQYF | TGTGCCAGCACCCCCAGGAGGCTAGCGGGAGGTTCAACCTACGAGCAGTACTTC
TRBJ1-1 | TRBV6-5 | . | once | CASSYGTEAFF | TGTGCCAGCAGTTACGGCACCGAAGCTTTCTTT
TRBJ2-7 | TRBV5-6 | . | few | CASSFTGFSYEQYF | TGTGCCAGCAGCTTCACAGGCTTCTCCTACGAGCAGTACTTC
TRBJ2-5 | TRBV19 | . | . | CASSIDLEARETQYF | TGTGCCAGTAGTATAGATCTGGAAGCGAGAGAGACCCAGTACTTC
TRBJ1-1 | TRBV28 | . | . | CASSFRQDRNTEAFF | TGTGCCAGCAGTTTCCGACAAGACAGGAACACTGAAGCTTTCTTT
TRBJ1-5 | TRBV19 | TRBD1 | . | CASSIRGAQPQHF | TGTGCCAGTAGTATCAGGGGGGCCCAGCCCCAGCATTTT
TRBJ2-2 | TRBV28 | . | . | CASSLLTGELFF | TGTGCCAGCAGTTTGCTAACCGGGGAGCTGTTTTTT
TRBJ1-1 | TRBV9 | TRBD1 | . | CASSAEPQGTGTEAFF | TGTGCCAGCAGCGCGGAACCACAGGGGACGGGGACTGAAGCTTTCTTT
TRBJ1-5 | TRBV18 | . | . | CASSPTREQPQHF | TGTGCCAGCTCACCAACCAGGGAACAGCCCCAGCATTTT
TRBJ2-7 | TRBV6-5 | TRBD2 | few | CASKSTSVVGEQYF | TGTGCCAGCAAGTCCACTAGCGTAGTTGGGGAGCAGTACTTC
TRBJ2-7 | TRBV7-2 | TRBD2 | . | CASSLATSAEQYF | TGTGCCAGCAGCTTAGCGACTAGCGCCGAGCAGTACTTC
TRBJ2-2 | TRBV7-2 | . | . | CASSAASYTGELFF | TGTGCCAGCAGTGCGGCTAGCTACACCGGGGAGCTGTTTTTT
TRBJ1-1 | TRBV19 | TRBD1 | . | CASSIGTVNTEAFF | TGTGCCAGTAGTATCGGGACAGTCAACACTGAAGCTTTCTTT